This note documents a single T cell receptor (beta chain) sequence. Its antigen is currently unknown. These data belong to a study of molecular identifiers for immune sequencing clone quantification. Study results and caveats: Barcodes shared by identical TCR molecules could lead to underestimated sizes of highly expanded clones. Clones that exceeded 20 RNA copies held over 99% of effector molecules, yet under 1% in naive cells.

TCRdb re-called the PCR reads with MiXCR, one entry per CDR3 protein. This repertoire shows some 590,000 distinct CDR3 sequences, roughly 27% found once; its top ten account for roughly 0.83%. From about 19,000 to 1,100,000 sorted cells, naive CD8 libraries were generated with 10%, 30% or 50% RNA. This TCR came from a human donor in good health. Some libraries in this study had Jurkat cell RNA spiked in. Sample: naive CD8+ T cells from blood, with Jurkat cell RNA spiked in. Sample subset: FACS-sorted CD8+CD4-CCR7+CD45RA+ naive T cells.

CDR3 coding DNA: TGTGCCAGCAGCTTAGTAGGGGGAAGGAATTCACCCCTCCACTTT. Amino acids: CASSLVGGRNSPLHF. The rearrangement uses TRBV13 and TRBJ1-6, with D possibly matching TRBD1 (6 bases). Germline V gene data show CDR1 as PRHDT and CDR2 as FYEKMQ (reference sequence). V was trimmed by 1 base and J by 7 bases, leaving 11 bases between them. This CDR3 is 15 amino acids long.